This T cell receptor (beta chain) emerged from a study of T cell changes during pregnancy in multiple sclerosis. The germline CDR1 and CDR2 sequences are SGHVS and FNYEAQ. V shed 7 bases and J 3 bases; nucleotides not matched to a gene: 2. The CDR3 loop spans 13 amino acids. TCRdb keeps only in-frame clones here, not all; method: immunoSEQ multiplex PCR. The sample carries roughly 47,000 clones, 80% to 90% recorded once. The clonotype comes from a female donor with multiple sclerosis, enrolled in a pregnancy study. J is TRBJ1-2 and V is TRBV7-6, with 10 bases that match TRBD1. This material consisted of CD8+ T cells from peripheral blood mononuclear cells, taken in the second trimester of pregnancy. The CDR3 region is CASIGTGDYGYTF. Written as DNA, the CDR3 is TGTGCCAGCATAGGGACAGGGGACTATGGCTACACCTTC.